Listed here is a single TCR beta chain. Its antigen is unknown. CDR3 size: 14 residues. The V gene's germline CDR1 is ENHRY and CDR2 SYGVKD. The J segment lost 3 bases and the V segment lost 7 bases, leaving 6 bases of the junction unmatched. This entry is derived from a study of OX40 agonist ivuxolimab in advanced cancers. Study-level results: On average, CD8+ T cells had more expanded clones than CD4+.

Using immunoSEQ multiplex PCR, the repertoire was profiled, and TCRdb retains in-frame clones only, with some absent. The sample has 20,000 to 30,000 clones, roughly three quarters seen once; the top ten hold about 1.3%. This sample comprised CD4+ or CD8+ T cells sorted from blood, obtained in a trial of the OX40 agonist ivuxolimab. The chain uses TRBV10-3 and TRBJ2-1, with 7 bases fitting TRBD2. The receptor was isolated from an adult with an advanced solid tumor such as melanoma, head and neck, liver or kidney cancer. CDR3 sequence: CAIKEREVYNEQFF. For the CDR3, the DNA is TGTGCCATCAAGGAGCGGGAAGTCTACAATGAGCAGTTCTTC.